The rows below give T cell receptor beta chains drawn from one sample of a study of breast tumors, draining lymph nodes, adjacent tissues. TCRdb used MiXCR to reprocess the multiplex PCR reads, holding one entry per CDR3 protein. This sample has fewer than 200,000 distinct CDR3 sequences, with roughly a third found just once. Sequenced input: axillary lymph node tissue. These TCRs come from a female donor with breast cancer. Some clones in this sample may be carry-over from other donors' samples. The CDR3 runs from the conserved cysteine through the conserved F or W. The order of the fields is J gene, D gene, V gene, clone size, CDR3 protein, CDR3 DNA. The D gene is left open where the match is weak. Size tells how often a clone was seen (once, few, many) or the class of an expanded clone, and some rows leave it out.

J gene: TRBJ2-1
D gene: TRBD2
V gene: TRBV3-1
clone size: NA
CDR3 protein: CASSQGGTSPLFDEQFF
CDR3 DNA: TGTGCCAGCAGCCAAGGTGGGACTAGCCCCCTTTTCGATGAGCAGTTCTTC

J gene: TRBJ1-6
D gene: NA
V gene: TRBV7-2
clone size: many
CDR3 protein: CASGERYSPLHF
CDR3 DNA: TGTGCCAGCGGTGAGAGGTATTCACCCCTCCACTTT

J gene: TRBJ2-7
D gene: TRBD2
V gene: TRBV7-9
clone size: NA
CDR3 protein: CASSSLPGLANYEQYF
CDR3 DNA: TGTGCCAGCAGCTCCCTCCCGGGACTAGCAAACTACGAGCAGTACTTC

J gene: TRBJ2-7
D gene: TRBD1
V gene: TRBV27
clone size: few
CDR3 protein: CASSLTGQGAYEQYF
CDR3 DNA: TGTGCCAGCAGTTTAACGGGACAGGGGGCATACGAGCAGTACTTC

J gene: TRBJ1-6
D gene: TRBD1
V gene: TRBV9
clone size: NA
CDR3 protein: CASSVGRTGWSPLHF
CDR3 DNA: TGTGCCAGCAGCGTAGGAAGGACAGGGTGGTCACCCCTCCACTTT

J gene: TRBJ1-2
D gene: TRBD1
V gene: TRBV6-2/TRBV6-3
clone size: few
CDR3 protein: CASSLDTGEGYGYTF
CDR3 DNA: TGTGCCAGCAGCCTTGACACAGGGGAAGGGTATGGCTACACCTTC

J gene: TRBJ2-1
D gene: TRBD2
V gene: TRBV10-3
clone size: many
CDR3 protein: CAIRPSGGAHNEQFF
CDR3 DNA: TGTGCCATCAGACCTAGCGGGGGGGCTCATAATGAGCAGTTCTTC

J gene: TRBJ2-3
D gene: TRBD2
V gene: TRBV30
clone size: many
CDR3 protein: CAWSEGLAGALDTQYF
CDR3 DNA: TGTGCCTGGAGTGAGGGACTAGCGGGAGCGCTAGATACGCAGTATTTT

J gene: TRBJ2-7
D gene: TRBD2
V gene: TRBV9
clone size: NA
CDR3 protein: CASSVDSGSSSSPSPYEQYF
CDR3 DNA: TGTGCCAGCAGCGTAGATAGCGGGAGCAGCAGCTCCCCCTCGCCCTACGAGCAGTACTTC

J gene: TRBJ2-3
D gene: TRBD2
V gene: TRBV19
clone size: many
CDR3 protein: CASSPRGAGGRDTQYF
CDR3 DNA: TGTGCCAGTAGCCCGAGAGGGGCGGGCGGGAGAGATACGCAGTATTTT

J gene: TRBJ2-7
D gene: TRBD2
V gene: TRBV19
clone size: NA
CDR3 protein: CASSIGGSGGADEQYF
CDR3 DNA: TGTGCCAGTAGTATAGGAGGCAGCGGGGGGGCAGACGAGCAGTACTTC

J gene: TRBJ2-7
D gene: TRBD2
V gene: TRBV19
clone size: many
CDR3 protein: CASSSLDGTRNEQYF
CDR3 DNA: TGTGCCAGTAGTTCCCTGGATGGGACTAGAAACGAGCAGTACTTC

J gene: TRBJ2-7
D gene: TRBD1
V gene: TRBV18
clone size: many
CDR3 protein: CASSVTGSIYEQYF
CDR3 DNA: TGTGCCAGCTCCGTGACAGGGTCAATCTACGAGCAGTACTTC

J gene: TRBJ1-1
D gene: NA
V gene: TRBV5-6
clone size: NA
CDR3 protein: CASSQIEKAFF
CDR3 DNA: TGTGCCAGCAGCCAAATCGAGAAAGCTTTCTTT

J gene: TRBJ1-2
D gene: NA
V gene: TRBV18
clone size: many
CDR3 protein: CASLPGQTYGYTF
CDR3 DNA: TGTGCCAGCCTGCCGGGACAAACCTATGGCTACACCTTC

J gene: TRBJ1-5
D gene: NA
V gene: TRBV27
clone size: NA
CDR3 protein: CASTSKPNQPQHF
CDR3 DNA: TGTGCCAGCACTTCCAAGCCAAATCAGCCCCAGCATTTT

J gene: TRBJ2-3
D gene: TRBD1
V gene: TRBV7-8
clone size: NA
CDR3 protein: CASSTGQGITDTQYF
CDR3 DNA: TGTGCCAGCAGCACGGGACAGGGCATCACAGATACGCAGTATTTT

J gene: TRBJ2-3
D gene: TRBD2
V gene: TRBV11-2
clone size: many
CDR3 protein: CASSLRPSGGADTQYF
CDR3 DNA: TGTGCCAGCAGCTTAAGGCCCAGCGGGGGGGCAGATACGCAGTATTTT

J gene: TRBJ1-2
D gene: NA
V gene: TRBV6-1
clone size: many
CDR3 protein: CAGRVGNFGYTF
CDR3 DNA: TGTGCCGGACGGGTAGGGAACTTCGGCTACACCTTC

J gene: TRBJ1-2
D gene: NA
V gene: TRBV11-3
clone size: many
CDR3 protein: CASSLVGRSKDGYTF
CDR3 DNA: TGTGCCAGCAGCTTAGTTGGCCGGAGTAAGGATGGCTACACCTTC

J gene: TRBJ2-7
D gene: NA
V gene: TRBV15
clone size: NA
CDR3 protein: CATSSSRRLESGEQYF
CDR3 DNA: TGTGCCACCAGCAGCTCCCGCCGACTAGAGTCGGGCGAGCAGTACTTC

J gene: TRBJ2-2
D gene: NA
V gene: TRBV6-5
clone size: NA
CDR3 protein: CASSYSKSGELFF
CDR3 DNA: TGTGCCAGCAGTTACTCGAAAAGCGGGGAGCTGTTTTTT

J gene: TRBJ1-2
D gene: TRBD1
V gene: TRBV12-3/TRBV12-4
clone size: many
CDR3 protein: CASSAGQGNYGYTF
CDR3 DNA: TGTGCCAGCAGTGCGGGACAGGGGAACTATGGCTACACCTTC

J gene: TRBJ2-1
D gene: TRBD1
V gene: TRBV20-1
clone size: many
CDR3 protein: CSASPRVGQGYNEQFF
CDR3 DNA: TGCAGTGCCTCCCCCCGAGTAGGACAGGGGTACAATGAGCAGTTCTTC

J gene: TRBJ1-1
D gene: NA
V gene: TRBV19
clone size: many
CDR3 protein: CASSISGDGLMNTEAFF
CDR3 DNA: TGTGCCAGTAGTATTTCCGGGGACGGTTTAATGAACACTGAAGCTTTCTTT

J gene: TRBJ1-3
D gene: TRBD1
V gene: TRBV10-3
clone size: NA
CDR3 protein: CAISFTGGPGNTIYF
CDR3 DNA: TGTGCCATCAGTTTTACAGGGGGCCCTGGAAACACCATATATTTT

J gene: TRBJ1-1
D gene: TRBD1
V gene: TRBV20-1
clone size: few
CDR3 protein: CSAMGQLEAFF
CDR3 DNA: TGCAGTGCTATGGGACAGCTTGAAGCTTTCTTT

J gene: TRBJ2-4
D gene: NA
V gene: TRBV19
clone size: NA
CDR3 protein: CASISTQAKNIQYF
CDR3 DNA: TGTGCCAGTATTTCGACACAAGCCAAAAACATTCAGTACTTC

J gene: TRBJ2-5
D gene: TRBD1
V gene: TRBV7-3
clone size: NA
CDR3 protein: CASSRWTGKAETQYF
CDR3 DNA: TGTGCCAGCAGCCGATGGACAGGGAAGGCAGAGACCCAGTACTTC

J gene: TRBJ2-1
D gene: TRBD2
V gene: TRBV20-1
clone size: NA
CDR3 protein: CSAWALAGAYNEQFF
CDR3 DNA: TGCAGTGCTTGGGCACTAGCGGGGGCCTACAATGAGCAGTTCTTC

J gene: TRBJ2-5
D gene: TRBD1
V gene: TRBV27
clone size: NA
CDR3 protein: CVSSDRAPQETQYF
CDR3 DNA: TGTGTCAGCAGCGACAGGGCCCCCCAAGAGACCCAGTACTTC

J gene: TRBJ2-1
D gene: NA
V gene: TRBV13
clone size: many
CDR3 protein: CASSLAEEQFF
CDR3 DNA: TGTGCCAGCAGCTTAGCAGAGGAGCAGTTCTTC

J gene: TRBJ1-4
D gene: NA
V gene: TRBV20-1
clone size: NA
CDR3 protein: CSCRDPFEGGGEKLFF
CDR3 DNA: TGCAGTTGCCGGGACCCGTTTGAAGGAGGCGGTGAAAAACTGTTTTTT

J gene: TRBJ2-2
D gene: NA
V gene: TRBV5-4
clone size: NA
CDR3 protein: CASRLDLNTGELFF
CDR3 DNA: TGTGCCAGCAGACTCGATCTTAACACCGGGGAGCTGTTTTTT

J gene: TRBJ1-6
D gene: NA
V gene: TRBV5-4
clone size: many
CDR3 protein: CASSLDAKSTYNSPLHF
CDR3 DNA: TGTGCCAGCAGCTTGGACGCAAAATCCACCTATAATTCACCCCTCCACTTT

J gene: TRBJ1-2
D gene: NA
V gene: TRBV14
clone size: NA
CDR3 protein: CASSQGDFMGYGYTF
CDR3 DNA: TGTGCCAGCAGTCAAGGTGACTTCATGGGCTATGGCTACACCTTC